This T cell receptor (beta chain) came from a study of cytomegalovirus exposure and HLA in healthy donors. Use of 60 Vbeta and 13 Jbeta primers characterized the PCR. The data were produced by immunoSEQ multiplex PCR, yet TCRdb's version contains in-frame clones alone and is incomplete. The sample includes approximately 140,000 clones, around 72% seen only once; the top ten take approximately 2.6%. Note on this clone: Its cognate antigen is unknown.

Study-level results: V- and J-gene trimming in TCR beta was tied to a missense DCLRE1C variant by an analysis performed later. The dataset shows that most TCR sequences were rare, while some public TCRs occurred in many donors.

The V segment lost 5 bases and the J segment 4 bases; nucleotides outside the gene matches: 11. From germline, CDR1 is SEHNR and CDR2 FQNEAQ (reference sequence). CDR3 length: 16 residues. This sequence originates from a human donor in good health. Sequencing used PBMCs. The rearrangement joins TRBV7-9 to TRBJ1-1; 9 bases are shared with TRBD1. The CDR3 here is CASSPSSGTGTTEAFF. CDR3 in DNA: TGTGCCAGCAGCCCATCAAGCGGGACAGGGACCACTGAAGCTTTCTTT.